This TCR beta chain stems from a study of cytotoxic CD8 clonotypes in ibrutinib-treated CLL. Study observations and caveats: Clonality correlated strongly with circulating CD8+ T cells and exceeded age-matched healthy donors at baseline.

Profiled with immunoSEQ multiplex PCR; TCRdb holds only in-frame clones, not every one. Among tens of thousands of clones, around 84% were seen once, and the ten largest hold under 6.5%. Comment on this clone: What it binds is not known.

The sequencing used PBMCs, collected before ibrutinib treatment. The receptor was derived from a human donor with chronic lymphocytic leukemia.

The CDR3 DNA reads TGCGCCAGCAGCCAATACCCAGGGCGAGAAAAACTGTTTTTT. Its translation is CASSQYPGREKLFF. J is TRBJ1-4 and V is TRBV4-3; possible D gene TRBD1, 5 bases. The V gene lost 2 bases and the J gene lost 8 bases, with 12 bases spanning the gap. The CDR3 runs to 14 residues. CDR1 is LGHNA, CDR2 YSLEER, per germline.